This T cell receptor (beta chain) emerged from a study of blood T cell repertoires in COVID-19. Study in general: COVID-19 samples collected from the United States, Italy and Spain covered acute and convalescent phases. Sources were T cells, B-cell-depleted T cells, or PBMCs; the material itself was cDNA or gDNA.

The authors' processing: Reference gene primer amplification gave nucleated cell count estimates. TCRdb's table, derived via immunoSEQ multiplex PCR, lists solely in-frame clones and lacks some. V and J calls and clone size come straight from that table; D and trimming were deduced from the DNA. The sample consists of 110,000 or so clones, approximately 90% of them appearing once. The CDR3 length is 13 residues. V dropped 7 bases and J dropped 8; count of bases not matched to a gene: 7. Sequencing was performed on peripheral blood. V usage is TRBV12-3 or TRBV12-4 and J usage is TRBJ1-1; 10 bases align to TRBD1. This clonotype was obtained from a woman aged 45-59 years with acute or convalescent COVID-19. The CDR3 sequence: CASTSDRGREAFF. DNA of the CDR3: TGTGCCAGCACTTCGGACAGGGGGAGGGAAGCTTTCTTT.